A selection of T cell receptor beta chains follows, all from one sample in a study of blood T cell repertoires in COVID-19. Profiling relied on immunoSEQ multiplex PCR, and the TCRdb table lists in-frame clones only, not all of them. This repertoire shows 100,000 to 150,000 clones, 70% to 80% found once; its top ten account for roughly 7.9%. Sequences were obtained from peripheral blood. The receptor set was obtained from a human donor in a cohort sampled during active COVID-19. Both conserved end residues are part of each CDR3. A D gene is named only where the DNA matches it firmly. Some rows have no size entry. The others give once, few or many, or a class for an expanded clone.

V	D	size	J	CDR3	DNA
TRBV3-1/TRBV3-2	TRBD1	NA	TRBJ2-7	CASSPGTGWSYEQYF	TGTGCCAGCAGCCCCGGGACAGGTTGGTCCTACGAGCAGTACTTC
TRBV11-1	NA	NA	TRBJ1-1	CASSLREVNTEAFF	TGTGCCAGCAGCTTAAGGGAGGTCAACACTGAAGCTTTCTTT
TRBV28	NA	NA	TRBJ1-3	CASSLSVAAGNTIYF	TGTGCCAGCAGTTTATCGGTAGCGGCTGGAAACACCATATATTTT
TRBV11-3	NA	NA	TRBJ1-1	CASSPPGYTEAFF	TGTGCCAGCAGCCCCCCGGGGTACACTGAAGCTTTCTTT
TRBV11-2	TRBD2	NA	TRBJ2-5	CASSLGRLAGGREETQYF	TGTGCCAGCAGCTTAGGTCGACTAGCGGGGGGGCGGGAAGAGACCCAGTACTTC
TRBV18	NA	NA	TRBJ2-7	CASSLLTGGYEQYF	TGTGCCAGCTCACTCCTGACAGGCGGTTACGAGCAGTACTTC
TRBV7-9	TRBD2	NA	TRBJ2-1	CASSSPGGSYNEQFF	TGTGCCAGCAGCTCCCCGGGGGGCTCCTACAATGAGCAGTTCTTC
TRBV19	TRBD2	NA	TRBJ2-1	CASSRAAGEYNEQFF	TGTGCCAGTAGCCGGGCTGCGGGGGAATACAATGAGCAGTTCTTC
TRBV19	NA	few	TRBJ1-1	CASREGLTEAFF	TGTGCCAGTAGAGAGGGACTCACTGAAGCTTTCTTT
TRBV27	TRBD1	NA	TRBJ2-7	CASSLGTGISEQYF	TGTGCCAGCAGTCTCGGGACAGGGATAAGCGAGCAGTACTTC
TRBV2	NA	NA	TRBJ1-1	CASSEVAAFF	TGTGCCAGCAGCGAGGTGGCTGCTTTCTTT
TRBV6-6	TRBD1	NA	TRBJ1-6	CASSADRGYSPLHF	TGTGCCAGCAGTGCGGACAGGGGTTATTCACCCCTCCACTTT
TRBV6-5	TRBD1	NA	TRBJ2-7	CASRSGGSSYEQYF	TGTGCCAGCAGGTCAGGGGGCAGCTCCTACGAGCAGTACTTC
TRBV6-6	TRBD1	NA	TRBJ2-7	CASSQLVQGAFRNEQYF	TGTGCCAGCAGTCAACTAGTCCAGGGGGCGTTTAGAAACGAGCAGTACTTC
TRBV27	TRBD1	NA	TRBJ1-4	CASRTGKEKLFF	TGTGCCAGCAGGACAGGGAAAGAAAAACTGTTTTTT
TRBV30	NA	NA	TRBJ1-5	CAWAGVNSNQPQHF	TGTGCCTGGGCGGGAGTAAATAGCAATCAGCCCCAGCATTTT
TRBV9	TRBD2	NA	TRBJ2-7	CASSVAQAGVSYEQYF	TGTGCCAGCAGCGTAGCTCAAGCGGGGGTTTCCTACGAGCAGTACTTC
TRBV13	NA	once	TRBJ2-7	CASSQEPKGYEQYF	TGTGCCAGCAGCCAGGAGCCAAAGGGGTACGAGCAGTACTTC
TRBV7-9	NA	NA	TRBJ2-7	CASSPEASYEQYF	TGTGCCAGCAGCCCGGAGGCCTCCTACGAGCAGTACTTC
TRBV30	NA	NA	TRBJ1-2	CAVYGYTF	TGTGCTGTATATGGCTACACCTTC
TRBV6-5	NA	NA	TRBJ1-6	CASSYRDNSPLHF	TGTGCCAGCTCGTACAGGGATAATTCACCCCTCCACTTT
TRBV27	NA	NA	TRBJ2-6	CASSLSPLTPGANVLTF	TGTGCCAGCAGTTTAAGCCCCCTTACCCCCGGGGCCAACGTCCTGACTTTC
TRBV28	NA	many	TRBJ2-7	CASTLGSYEQYF	TGTGCCAGCACCCTGGGCAGCTACGAGCAGTACTTC
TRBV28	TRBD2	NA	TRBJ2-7	CASSLGTSGSYEQYF	TGTGCCAGCAGTTTGGGGACTAGCGGGAGCTACGAGCAGTACTTC
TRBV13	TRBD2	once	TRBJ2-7	CASSPRTSGYEQYF	TGTGCCAGCAGCCCCCGGACTAGCGGCTACGAGCAGTACTTC
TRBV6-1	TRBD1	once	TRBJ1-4	CASSAPERDRGSEKLFF	TGTGCCAGCAGTGCCCCAGAACGCGACAGGGGGAGCGAAAAACTGTTTTTT
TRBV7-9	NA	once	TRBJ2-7	CASSLASGSSVSYEQYF	TGTGCCAGCAGCTTAGCGTCCGGATCTAGCGTCTCCTACGAGCAGTACTTC
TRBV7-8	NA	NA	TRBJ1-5	CASSPGSNQPQHF	TGTGCCAGCAGCCCAGGGTCGAATCAGCCCCAGCATTTT
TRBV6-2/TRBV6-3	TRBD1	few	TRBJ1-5	CASSYGRDRLYQPQHF	TGTGCCAGCAGTTACGGCCGGGACAGACTATATCAGCCCCAGCATTTT
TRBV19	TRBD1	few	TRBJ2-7	CASSIGDSAYEQYF	TGTGCCAGTAGTATAGGGGACAGTGCCTACGAGCAGTACTTC